This TCR beta chain was documented in a study of breast tumors, draining lymph nodes, adjacent tissues. Via MiXCR, TCRdb re-called the multiplex PCR reads, giving one row per CDR3 protein. The data hold around 120,000 distinct CDR3 sequences, with about 20% observed a single time. The lymph nodes were axillary draining lymph nodes from breast cancer patients. Whole-study findings and limits: The data were judged consistent with most tumor T cells coming from lymph node and expanding in tumor.

There are many counts of this clonotype. Its matching antigen is unknown. This CDR3 comprises 19 residues. Germline V gene data show CDR1 as SGHVS and CDR2 as FNYEAQ. The junction had 10 bases not matched to a gene; V was cut back by 0 bases and J by 1 base. Material: axillary lymph node tissue. The rearrangement links TRBV7-6 to TRBJ2-1; 9 bases map to TRBD2. The receptor was derived from a female donor with breast cancer. Some clones in this sample may be carry-over from other donors' samples. CDR3 loop: CASSLANSGSGLSYNEQFF. CDR3 DNA sequence: TGTGCCAGCAGCTTAGCGAATAGCGGGAGCGGTTTGTCCTACAATGAGCAGTTCTTC. The full variable domain, in which reference TRBV7-6 and TRBJ2-1 provide the parts outside the CDR3, is GAGVSQSPRYKVTKRGQDVALRCDPISGHVSLYWYRQALGQGPEFLTYFNYEAQQDKSGLPNDRFSAERPEGSISTLTIQRTEQRDSAMYRCASSLANSGSGLSYNEQFFGPGTRLTVL.